This T cell receptor (beta chain) is from a study of T cell repertoires in cytomegalovirus infection. The wider study: Selection of CMV epitopes for the study included recently identified HLA-C-restricted and well-studied HLA-B-restricted ones. The public TCR beta signatures pointed to both CMV infection and matching HLA type. Study-level findings and limits: Cumulative public TCR beta family frequency identified carriers of CMV plus the relevant HLA.

This clonotype was counted many times. Its antigen is currently unknown. This CDR3 has 16 amino acids. The V gene lost 2 bases and the J gene lost 3 bases, with 14 bases spanning the gap. MiXCR, applied by TCRdb to the reads, yields one record per CDR3 protein. The sample has approximately 990,000 distinct CDR3 sequences; 30% to 40% are singletons. The specimen comprised cultured CD8+ T cells from PBMCs, sampled from culture after CMV antigen stimulation. The TCR was taken from a human donor in good health (CMV status not recorded). Some clones in this sample may be carry-over from other donors' samples. The chain uses TRBV12-3 or TRBV12-4 and TRBJ1-5, with D possibly matching TRBD1 (5 bases). The CDR3 DNA reads as TGTGCCAGCAGTTTAAAGGGGAGTAGGTACAATCAGCCCCAGCATTTT. Amino acid sequence: CASSLKGSRYNQPQHF.